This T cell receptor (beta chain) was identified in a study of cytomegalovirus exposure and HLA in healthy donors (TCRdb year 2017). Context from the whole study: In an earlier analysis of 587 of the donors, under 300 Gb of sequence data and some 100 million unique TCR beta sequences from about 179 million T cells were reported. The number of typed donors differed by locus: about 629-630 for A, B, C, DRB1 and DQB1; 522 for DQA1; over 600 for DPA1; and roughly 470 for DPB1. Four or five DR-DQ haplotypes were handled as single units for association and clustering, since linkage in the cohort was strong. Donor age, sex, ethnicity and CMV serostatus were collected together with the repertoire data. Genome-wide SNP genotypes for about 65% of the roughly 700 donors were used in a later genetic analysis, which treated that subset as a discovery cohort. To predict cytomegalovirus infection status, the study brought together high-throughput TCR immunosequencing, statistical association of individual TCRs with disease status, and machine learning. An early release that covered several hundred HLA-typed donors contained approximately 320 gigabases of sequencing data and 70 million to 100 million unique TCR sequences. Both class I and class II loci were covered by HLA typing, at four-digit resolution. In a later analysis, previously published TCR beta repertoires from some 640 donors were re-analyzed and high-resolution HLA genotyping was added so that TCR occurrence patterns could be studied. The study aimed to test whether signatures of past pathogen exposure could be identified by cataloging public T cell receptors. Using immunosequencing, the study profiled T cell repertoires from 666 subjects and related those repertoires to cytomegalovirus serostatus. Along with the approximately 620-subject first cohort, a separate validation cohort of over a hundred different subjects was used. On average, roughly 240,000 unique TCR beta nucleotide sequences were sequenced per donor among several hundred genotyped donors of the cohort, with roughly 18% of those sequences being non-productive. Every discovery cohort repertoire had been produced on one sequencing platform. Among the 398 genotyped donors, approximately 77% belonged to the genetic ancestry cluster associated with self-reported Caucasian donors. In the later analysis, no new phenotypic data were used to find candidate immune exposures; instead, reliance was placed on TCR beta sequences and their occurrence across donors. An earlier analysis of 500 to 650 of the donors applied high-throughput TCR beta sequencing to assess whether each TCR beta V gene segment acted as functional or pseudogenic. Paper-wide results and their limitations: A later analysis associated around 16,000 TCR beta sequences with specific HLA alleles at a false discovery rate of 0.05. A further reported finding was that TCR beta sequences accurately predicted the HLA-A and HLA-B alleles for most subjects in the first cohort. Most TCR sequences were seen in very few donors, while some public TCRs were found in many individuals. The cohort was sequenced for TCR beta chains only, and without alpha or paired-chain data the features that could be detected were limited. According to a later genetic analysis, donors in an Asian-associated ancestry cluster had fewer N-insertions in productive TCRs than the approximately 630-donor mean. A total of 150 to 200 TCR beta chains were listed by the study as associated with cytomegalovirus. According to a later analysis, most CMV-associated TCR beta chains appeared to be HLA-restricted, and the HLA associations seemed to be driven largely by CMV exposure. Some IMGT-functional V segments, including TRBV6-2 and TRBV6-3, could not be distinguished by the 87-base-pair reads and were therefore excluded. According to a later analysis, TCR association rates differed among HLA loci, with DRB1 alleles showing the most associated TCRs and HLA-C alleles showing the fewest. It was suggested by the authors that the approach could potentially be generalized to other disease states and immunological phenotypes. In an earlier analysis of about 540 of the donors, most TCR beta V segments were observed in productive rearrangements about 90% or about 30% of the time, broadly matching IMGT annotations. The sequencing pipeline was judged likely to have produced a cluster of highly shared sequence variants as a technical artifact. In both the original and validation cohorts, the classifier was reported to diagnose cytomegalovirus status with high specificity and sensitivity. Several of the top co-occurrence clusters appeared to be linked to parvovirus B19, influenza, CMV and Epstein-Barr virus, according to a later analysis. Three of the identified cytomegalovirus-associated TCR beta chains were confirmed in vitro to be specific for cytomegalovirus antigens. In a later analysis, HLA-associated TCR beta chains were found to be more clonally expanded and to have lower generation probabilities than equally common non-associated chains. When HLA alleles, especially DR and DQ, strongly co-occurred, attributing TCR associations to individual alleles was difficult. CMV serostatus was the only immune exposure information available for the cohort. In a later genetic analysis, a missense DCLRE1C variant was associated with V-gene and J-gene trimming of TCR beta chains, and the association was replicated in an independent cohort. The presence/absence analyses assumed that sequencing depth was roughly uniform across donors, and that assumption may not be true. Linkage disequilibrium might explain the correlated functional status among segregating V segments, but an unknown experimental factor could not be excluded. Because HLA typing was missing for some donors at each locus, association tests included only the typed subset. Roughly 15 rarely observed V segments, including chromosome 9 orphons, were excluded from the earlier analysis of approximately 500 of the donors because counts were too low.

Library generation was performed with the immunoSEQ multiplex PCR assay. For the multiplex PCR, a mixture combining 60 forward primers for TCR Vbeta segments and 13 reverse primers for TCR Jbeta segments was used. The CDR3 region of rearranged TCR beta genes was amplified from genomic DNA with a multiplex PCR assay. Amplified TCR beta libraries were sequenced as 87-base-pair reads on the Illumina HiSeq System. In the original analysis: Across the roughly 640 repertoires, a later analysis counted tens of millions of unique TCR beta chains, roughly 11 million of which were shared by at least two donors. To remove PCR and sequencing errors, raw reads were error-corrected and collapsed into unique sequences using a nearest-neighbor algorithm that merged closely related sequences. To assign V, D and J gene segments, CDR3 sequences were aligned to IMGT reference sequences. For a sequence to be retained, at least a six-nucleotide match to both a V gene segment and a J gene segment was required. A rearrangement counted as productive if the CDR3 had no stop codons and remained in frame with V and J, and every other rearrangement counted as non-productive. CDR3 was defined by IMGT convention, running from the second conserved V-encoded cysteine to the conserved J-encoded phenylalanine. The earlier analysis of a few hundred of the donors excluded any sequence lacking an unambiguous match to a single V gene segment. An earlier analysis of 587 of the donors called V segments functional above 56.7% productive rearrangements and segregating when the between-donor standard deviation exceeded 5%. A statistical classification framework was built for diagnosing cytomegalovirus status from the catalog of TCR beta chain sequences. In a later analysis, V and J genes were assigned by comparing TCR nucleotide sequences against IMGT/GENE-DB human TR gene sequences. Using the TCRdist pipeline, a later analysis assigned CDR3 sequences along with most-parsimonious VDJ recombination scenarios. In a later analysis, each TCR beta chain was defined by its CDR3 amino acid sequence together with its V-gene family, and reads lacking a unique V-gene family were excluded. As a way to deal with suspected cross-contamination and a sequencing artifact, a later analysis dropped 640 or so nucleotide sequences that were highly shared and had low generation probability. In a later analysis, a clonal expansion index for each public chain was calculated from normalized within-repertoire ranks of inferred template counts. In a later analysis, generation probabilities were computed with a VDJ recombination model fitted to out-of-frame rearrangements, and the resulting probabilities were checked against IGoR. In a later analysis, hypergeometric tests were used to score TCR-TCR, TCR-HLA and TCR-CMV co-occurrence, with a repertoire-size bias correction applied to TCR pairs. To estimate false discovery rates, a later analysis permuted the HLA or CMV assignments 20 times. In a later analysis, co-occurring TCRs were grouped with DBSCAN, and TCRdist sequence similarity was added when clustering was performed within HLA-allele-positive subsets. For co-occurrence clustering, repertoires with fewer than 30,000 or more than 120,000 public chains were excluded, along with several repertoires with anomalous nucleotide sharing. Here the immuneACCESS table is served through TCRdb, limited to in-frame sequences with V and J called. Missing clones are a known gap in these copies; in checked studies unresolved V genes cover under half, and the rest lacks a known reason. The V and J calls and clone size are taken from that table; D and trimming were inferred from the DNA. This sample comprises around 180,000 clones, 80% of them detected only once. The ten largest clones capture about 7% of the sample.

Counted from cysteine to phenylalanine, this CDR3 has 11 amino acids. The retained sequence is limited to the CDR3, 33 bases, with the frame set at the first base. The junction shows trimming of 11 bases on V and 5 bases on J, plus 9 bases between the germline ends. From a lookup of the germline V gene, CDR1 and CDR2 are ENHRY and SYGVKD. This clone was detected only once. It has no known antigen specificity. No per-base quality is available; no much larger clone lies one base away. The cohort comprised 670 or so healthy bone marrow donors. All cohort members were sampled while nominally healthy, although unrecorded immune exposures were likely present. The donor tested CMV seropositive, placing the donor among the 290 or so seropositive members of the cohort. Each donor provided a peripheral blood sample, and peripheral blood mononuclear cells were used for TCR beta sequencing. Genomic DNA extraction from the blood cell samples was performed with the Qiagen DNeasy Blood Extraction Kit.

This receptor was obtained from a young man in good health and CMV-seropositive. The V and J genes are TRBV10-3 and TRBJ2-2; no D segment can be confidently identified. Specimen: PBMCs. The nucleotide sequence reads TGTGCCTGCCTACAGACCGGGGAGCTGTTTTTT. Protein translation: CACLQTGELFF.